The subject of this entry is one TCR beta chain. The study ran the assay at deep level. Genomic DNA (from each subset) was split evenly across several immunoSEQ plates. Repertoires were generated with immunoSEQ multiplex PCR, while TCRdb's copy carries only in-frame clones and drops some. This table holds about 2.3 million clones, 85% to 95% found once. Germline CDR1 is SEHNR and CDR2 is FQNEAQ (reference sequence). V was pared by 1 base and J by 1 base, with 10 bases between. This CDR3 has 15 amino acids. The source of the sample is a study of shared clonotypes between healthy human individuals. Study-wide background: A couple of women and a few men aged 18 to 49 served as donors.

HIV-negative, healthy adults without recent acute infections or vaccinations were the donors. Material: naive CD4+ T cells from PBMCs. This sample's subset: CD45RA+ positively selected. The rearrangement links TRBV7-9 to TRBJ1-2, with D unresolved. This clonotype was obtained from a man in his late teens or twenties in good health. Some clones in this sample may be carry-over from other donors' samples. The chain's CDR3 is CASSLGHRINYGYTF. CDR3 DNA: TGTGCCAGCAGCTTAGGGCACCGGATTAACTATGGCTACACCTTC.